A selection of T cell receptor beta chains follows, all from one sample in a study of control samples from healthy donors and cancer patients. Data came from immunoSEQ multiplex PCR; TCRdb stores just in-frame clones and leaves some out. Of some 130,000 clones listed, less than 90% were seen once; the top ten hold just over 8.5%. Sequencing was carried out using blood. Receptor source: a woman in her twenties or thirties in good health. The CDR3 runs from the conserved cysteine through the conserved F or W. Each record gives: V gene, D gene, clone size, J gene, CDR3 DNA, CDR3 protein. A D gene is named only where the DNA matches it firmly. A row's size may be missing; if present it is once, few, many or a size class.

TRBV19,TRBD1,NA,TRBJ1-2,TGTGCCAGTAGCGTTACGAGGGGACAGGGAAAGGGATCACTATTCGGCTACACCTTC,CASSVTRGQGKGSLFGYTF
TRBV9,NA,NA,TRBJ2-3,TGTGCCAGCAGCGACCCCACAGGGGAGGACACAGATACGCAGTATTTT,CASSDPTGEDTDTQYF
TRBV5-1,TRBD1,once,TRBJ2-7,TGCGCCAGCAGCCGGGGGGACGGGACAGGGACCTACGAGCAGTACTTC,CASSRGDGTGTYEQYF
TRBV19,NA,NA,TRBJ2-2,TGTGCCAGTCACCAAGCCTCGGACACCGGGGAGCTGTTTTTT,CASHQASDTGELFF
TRBV19,NA,once,TRBJ2-5,TGTGCCAGTAGTATAGCAAGGGGAGAGACCCAGTACTTC,CASSIARGETQYF
TRBV6-1,TRBD2,NA,TRBJ2-1,TGTGCCAGCAGTGAACTAGCGGGAGTGGCCAATGAGCAGTTCTTC,CASSELAGVANEQFF
TRBV5-1,NA,NA,TRBJ2-1,TGCGCCAGCAGCTTGCGCTGGGATTCCTTTCCTGAGCAGTTCTTC,CASSLRWDSFPEQFF
TRBV5-1,NA,NA,TRBJ1-4,TGCGCCAGCAGCCCCACGAACCCCGAGCGGGAAAAACTGTTTTTT,CASSPTNPEREKLFF
TRBV5-5,NA,NA,TRBJ1-3,TGTGCCAGCAGCTTAGGACATCTCTCTGGAAACACCATATATTTT,CASSLGHLSGNTIYF
TRBV5-1,NA,NA,TRBJ2-3,TGCGCCAGCAGCCAAACGACTAGGTCTTCAGATACGCAGTATTTT,CASSQTTRSSDTQYF
TRBV6-5,NA,NA,TRBJ1-5,TGTGCCAGCAGCAGAGATCCTTGGAGCAATCAGCCCCAGCATTTT,CASSRDPWSNQPQHF
TRBV11-2,TRBD1,once,TRBJ1-2,TGTGCCAGCAGCTTAGGGACAGGGAATGGCTACACCTTC,CASSLGTGNGYTF
TRBV19,NA,NA,TRBJ1-5,TGTGCCAGTAGTATAACTTTGGCAGGGGATCGGAATCAGCCCCAGCATTTT,CASSITLAGDRNQPQHF
TRBV21-1,NA,NA,TRBJ1-4,TGTGCCAGCAGCATATCAGCGGCCCTGAACGAAAAACTGTTTTTT,CASSISAALNEKLFF
TRBV5-1,NA,NA,TRBJ1-3,TGCGCCAGCAGCTTAACCATAGAGAGCTCTGGAAACACCATATATTTT,CASSLTIESSGNTIYF
TRBV7-2,NA,NA,TRBJ2-3,TGTGCCAGCAGCCTTGACAGATACTCAGATACGCAGTATTTT,CASSLDRYSDTQYF
TRBV7-8,NA,NA,TRBJ1-3,TGTGCCAGCAGCAGGCCCTCTGGAAACACCATATATTTT,CASSRPSGNTIYF
TRBV19,NA,once,TRBJ2-1,TGTGCCAGTAGTATTCGGCCCGGGAGCTCCTACAATGAGCAGTTCTTC,CASSIRPGSSYNEQFF
TRBV7-9,NA,NA,TRBJ2-7,TGTGCCAGCAGCTTAGGACAGTCTAGGGCTTTCGTCTACGAGCAGTACTTC,CASSLGQSRAFVYEQYF
TRBV20-1,NA,few,TRBJ2-2,TGCAGTGCTAGTTTGGCAGCCACCGGGGAGCTGTTTTTT,CSASLAATGELFF
TRBV27,TRBD2,once,TRBJ2-1,TGTGCCAGCAGTTTAAGGGTCGGGAATTTAGCGGGGACCAGGGGTGAGCAGTTCTTC,CASSLRVGNLAGTRGEQFF
TRBV5-4,NA,NA,TRBJ1-6,TGTGCCAGCAGCCGTAGCGGGAGCTCCTATAATTCACCCCTCCACTTT,CASSRSGSSYNSPLHF
TRBV9,NA,NA,TRBJ1-3,TGTGCCAGCAGCCCTAGAGGAGGAAACACCATATATTTT,CASSPRGGNTIYF
TRBV20-1,TRBD1,once,TRBJ1-5,TGCAGTGCTAGTCAGTATACAGGGGGCGGGGGTCAGCCCCAGCATTTT,CSASQYTGGGGQPQHF
TRBV15,NA,once,TRBJ2-5,TGTGCCACCAGCAGGGGTAGGGAGACCCAGTACTTC,CATSRGRETQYF
TRBV25-1,TRBD2,NA,TRBJ2-1,TGTGCCAGCAGTGATGAAACGGGAGGACCCGGGAATGAGCAGTTCTTC,CASSDETGGPGNEQFF
TRBV6-1,TRBD1,NA,TRBJ1-2,TGTGCCAGCAGTGAACGGACAGGGTGGGACTATGGCTACACCTTC,CASSERTGWDYGYTF
TRBV19,TRBD2,NA,TRBJ2-1,TGTGCCAGTAGTCCGCGGGAGTCCCGCGAGCAGTTCTTC,CASSPRESREQFF
TRBV2,TRBD2,NA,TRBJ2-2,TGTGCCAGCATTCCGAGCGGGAGTCCAACCGGGGAGCTGTTTTTT,CASIPSGSPTGELFF